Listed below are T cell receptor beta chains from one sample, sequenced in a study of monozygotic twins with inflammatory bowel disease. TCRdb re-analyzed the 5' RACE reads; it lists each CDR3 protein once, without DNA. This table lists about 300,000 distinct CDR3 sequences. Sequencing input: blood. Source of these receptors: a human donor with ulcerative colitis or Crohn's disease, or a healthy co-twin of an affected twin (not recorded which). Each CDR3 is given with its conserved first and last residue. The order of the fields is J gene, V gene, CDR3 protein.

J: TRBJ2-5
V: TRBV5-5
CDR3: CASSLRDSSYQETQYF

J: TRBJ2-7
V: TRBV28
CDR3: CASSLWDYEQYF

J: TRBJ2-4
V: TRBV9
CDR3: CASSVALGVGDIQYF

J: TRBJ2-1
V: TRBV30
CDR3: CAWSVFRISGSYNEQFF

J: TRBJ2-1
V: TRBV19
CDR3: CASSPPRTGGGNEQFF

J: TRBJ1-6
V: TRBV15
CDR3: CATYNGAAESPLHF

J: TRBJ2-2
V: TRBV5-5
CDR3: CASSLEATNTGELFF

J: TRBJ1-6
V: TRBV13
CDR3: CASSSDRTNSPLHF

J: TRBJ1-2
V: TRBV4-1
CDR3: CASSQDLNSSGYTF

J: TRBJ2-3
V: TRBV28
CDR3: CASRIERGVSTDTQYF

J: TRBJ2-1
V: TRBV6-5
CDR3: CASSYNIPSAGAGNEQFF

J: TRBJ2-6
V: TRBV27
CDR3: CASSDRSLGANVLTF

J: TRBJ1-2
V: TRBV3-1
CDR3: CASSPRPDYGYTF

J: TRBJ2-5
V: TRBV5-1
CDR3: CASSPGGGPQETQYF

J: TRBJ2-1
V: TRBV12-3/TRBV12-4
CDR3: CASSPSGFNEQFF

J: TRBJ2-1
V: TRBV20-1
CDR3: CGYPTSGVYNEQFF

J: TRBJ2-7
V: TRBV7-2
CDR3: CASSLRHSGEGEQYF

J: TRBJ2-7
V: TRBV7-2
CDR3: CASSFQISYEQYF

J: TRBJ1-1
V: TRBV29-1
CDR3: CSVLQVHGAFF

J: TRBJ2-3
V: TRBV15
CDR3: CATSRKLAGLRDTQYF

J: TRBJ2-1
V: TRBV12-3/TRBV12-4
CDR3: CASSLGGGPYNEQFF

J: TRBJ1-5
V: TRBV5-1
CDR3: CASSLGTGYDQPQHF

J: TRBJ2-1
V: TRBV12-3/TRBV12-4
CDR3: CASRGAGFNEQFF